This entry is about one T cell receptor (beta chain). CDR1 and CDR2 (germline): MNHEY, SVGAGI. The CDR3 contains 12 residues. V lost 6 bases, J lost 2 bases, and 6 bases lay in between. Repertoires were generated with immunoSEQ multiplex PCR, while TCRdb's copy carries only in-frame clones and drops some. Here the sample spans 190,000 or so clones, roughly 82% being singletons. This entry belongs to a study of blood T cell repertoires in COVID-19. The chain couples TRBV6-5 to TRBJ2-3; possible D gene TRBD2, 5 bases. This TCR derives from a woman aged 30 to 39 who had recovered from COVID-19. The material sequenced was PBMCs or T cells enriched from blood (not recorded which). CDR3 protein: CASRDFTDTQYF. The CDR3 DNA reads as TGTGCCAGCAGGGACTTCACAGATACGCAGTATTTT.